This TCR beta chain comes out of a study of blood T cells in healthy people across ages. Regarding the study as a whole: Donor CMV status was unknown, possibly confounding expanded clonotype changes. Per million T cells, TCR beta diversity dropped about linearly as age rose. Diversity estimates from one million T cells were considered underestimates.

Trimming cost V 5 bases and J 13 bases; bases outside gene matches: 15. From germline, CDR1 is KGHDR and CDR2 SFDVKD. The CDR3 is 16 residues long. For the second PCR, which ran for 7 to 11 cycles, a sample-barcoded 5' primer and a J-beta primer mix were used. TCRdb used MiXCR to reprocess the 5' RACE reads, holding one entry per CDR3 protein. The data contain fewer than 900,000 distinct CDR3 sequences, about 36% of them singletons. On this clonotype: The antigen is undetermined.

This TCR came from a man younger than 30 in good health. The chain uses TRBV24-1 and TRBJ2-4, with 11 positions matching TRBD2. The sample taken for sequencing was blood. CDR3 residues: CATSGSRTSGYNEQYF. The CDR3 DNA sequence: TGTGCCACCAGTGGGTCTCGGACTAGCGGGTACAATGAGCAGTACTTC.